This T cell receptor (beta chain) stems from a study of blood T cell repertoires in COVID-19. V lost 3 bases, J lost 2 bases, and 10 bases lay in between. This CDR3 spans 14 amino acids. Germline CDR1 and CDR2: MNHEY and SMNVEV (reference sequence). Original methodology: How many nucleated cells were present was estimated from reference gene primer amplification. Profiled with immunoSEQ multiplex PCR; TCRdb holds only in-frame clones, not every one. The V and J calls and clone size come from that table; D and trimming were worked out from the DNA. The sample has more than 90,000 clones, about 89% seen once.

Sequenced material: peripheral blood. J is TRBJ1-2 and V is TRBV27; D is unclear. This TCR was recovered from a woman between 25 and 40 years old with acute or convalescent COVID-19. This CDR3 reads CASSFWVGNYGYTF. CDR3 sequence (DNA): TGTGCCAGCAGTTTCTGGGTCGGGAACTATGGCTACACCTTC.